One and the same sample provided the 20 T cell receptor beta chains below, sequenced in a study of blood T cell repertoires in COVID-19 (dated by TCRdb to about 2020). Preparation of the library involved the immunoSEQ multiplex PCR assay. In TCRdb, the immuneACCESS table is reduced to in-frame sequences with V and J assigned. These tables do not hold every clone; where another copy was compared, an unresolved V gene accounts for under half, and the others remain unexplained. For this sample there are 300,000 to 400,000 clones; 85% appear just once. Roughly 7% of the sample rests with the top ten. The sequenced sample was peripheral blood. These receptors all come from a human donor in a cohort sampled during active COVID-19.

This clone was detected once. V gene TRBV5-1 combines with J gene TRBJ1-1; no definite D call. This CDR3 comprises 12 residues. Germline loops: CDR1 SGHRS, CDR2 YFSETQ. The V and J ends lost 1 base and 7 bases respectively, with 8 bases between them. This chain's CDR3 is CASSLRGIEAFF. The CDR3 DNA sequence: TGCGCCAGCAGCTTGAGAGGAATTGAAGCTTTCTTT.

This clone was counted between two and nine times. This chain links TRBV19 with TRBJ2-5, with 12 positions matching TRBD1. V lost 8 bases, J lost 5 bases, and 3 bases stayed unmatched. The CDR3 extends over 13 amino acids. Germline V gives CDR1 LNHDA, CDR2 SQIVND (reference sequence). CDR3: CASGTGGRETQYF. In nucleotides, the CDR3 is TGTGCCAGTGGGACAGGGGGCCGGGAGACCCAGTACTTC.

A single count supports this clone. DNA for the CDR3: TGTGCCAGCAGCCCCCGGGACAGATTTAATGAGCAGTTCTTC. Amino acid sequence: CASSPRDRFNEQFF. This chain joins TRBV6-5 and TRBJ2-1; 7 nucleotides match TRBD1. Germline CDR1 and CDR2: MNHEY and SVGAGI. The CDR3 extends over 14 amino acids. V lost 6 bases and J lost 7; bases outside the gene matches: 9.

The genes are TRBV3-1 (or the pseudogene TRBV3-2) and TRBJ1-4, with D maybe TRBD1 (6 bases). Germline CDR1 and CDR2: LGHDT and YNNKEL (reference sequence). The ends were cut back, 5 bases at V and 6 bases at J, with 13 bases in the middle. The CDR3 runs to 14 residues. The CDR3 region is CASSFVGADEKLFF. The CDR3 region has the DNA TGTGCCAGCAGCTTTGTGGGGGCAGATGAAAAACTGTTTTTT.

The chain is built from TRBV6-5 and TRBJ1-1; D is undetermined. Trimming shortened V by 8 bases and J by 4 bases, and 8 bases separated the two germline ends. This CDR3 comprises 11 residues. Per germline, CDR1 MNHEY and CDR2 SVGAGI. The CDR3 DNA sequence: TGTGCCAGCGGGAGGGCCACTGAAGCTTTCTTT. This gives the protein CASGRATEAFF.

This chain joins TRBV5-1 and TRBJ1-4; 10 nucleotides align to TRBD1. In germline, CDR1 is SGHRS, CDR2 YFSETQ. The V and J ends lost 6 bases and 5 bases, in that order; junction bases with no gene match: 10. The CDR3 loop spans 16 amino acids. The CDR3 DNA reads TGCGCCAGCACTGGGACAGGGGAGCTAAAGAATGAAAAACTGTTTTTT. Its translation is CASTGTGELKNEKLFF.

V gene TRBV7-9 combines with J gene TRBJ2-3; 11 bases map to TRBD2. The CDR3 is 14 amino acids. Germline CDR1 SEHNR, CDR2 FQNEAQ (reference sequence). V trimming: 7 bases; J trimming: 5 bases; junction bases outside the gene matches: 5. CDR3 in amino acids: CASNSGGAGDTQYF. The CDR3 DNA is TGTGCCAGCAATAGCGGGGGGGCTGGAGATACGCAGTATTTT.

The rearrangement links TRBV10-3 to TRBJ2-7; possible D gene TRBD2, 5 bases. Deletions cut 4 bases from V and 5 bases from J, with 9 bases between. This CDR3 spans 12 amino acids. Germline CDR1 and CDR2: ENHRY and SYGVKD. CDR3 nucleotides: TGTGCCATCAGTGTAGGACTGGACGAGCAGTACTTC. It translates to CAISVGLDEQYF.

V and J are TRBV5-5 and TRBJ1-5; the match to TRBD1 covers 8 bases. Germline V CDR1 and CDR2: SGHKS, YYEKEE (reference sequence). V gave up 4 bases and J gave up 6 bases; unmatched junction bases: 6. This CDR3 has 14 residues. CDR3 residues: CASSQGTGLQPQHF. The CDR3 DNA follows: TGTGCCAGCAGCCAAGGGACAGGCCTTCAGCCCCAGCATTTT.

The chain is built from TRBV5-1 and TRBJ1-1, with TRBD1 matching over 8 bases. This CDR3 has 16 residues. Germline V lookup: CDR1 SGHRS, CDR2 YFSETQ. The V and J ends lost 3 bases and 4 bases, in that order; junction bases with no gene match: 11. As DNA, the CDR3 is TGCGCCAGCAGCTCTGAGGACAGGGCTTGGGGCACTGAAGCTTTCTTT. Amino acids: CASSSEDRAWGTEAFF.

The chain recombines TRBV20-1 with TRBJ2-3; 8 bases are a match to TRBD2. Germline V lookup: CDR1 DFQATT, CDR2 SNEGSKA (reference sequence). The CDR3 covers 11 residues. Trimming cost V 8 bases and J 6 bases; bases outside gene matches: 4. This CDR3 is CSPRGGDTQYF. The CDR3 coding sequence is TGCAGTCCCCGGGGGGGGGATACGCAGTATTTT.

This chain joins TRBV19 and TRBJ1-2, with D perhaps TRBD1 (5 bases). Germline CDR1 reads LNHDA; CDR2 reads SQIVND (reference sequence). This CDR3 is 15 amino acids long. V was shortened by 1 base and J by 4 bases, with 13 bases between the two germline ends. CDR3 coding DNA: TGTGCCAGTAGTATAGGGTTACAGGTACCCTATGGCTACACCTTC. Its translation is CASSIGLQVPYGYTF. The entire variable domain, with the rest obtained from reference TRBV19 and TRBJ1-2, is as follows: DGGITQSPKYLFRKEGQNVTLSCEQNLNHDAMYWYRQDPGQGLRLIYYSQIVNDFQKGDIAEGYSVSREKKESFPLTVTSAQKNPTAFYLCASSIGLQVPYGYTFGSGTRLTVV.

The chain couples TRBV4-1 to TRBJ2-1; unclear D gene. The CDR3 consists of 15 residues. V lost 2 bases and J lost 2, with 10 bases in between. The germline CDR1 and CDR2 sequences are MGHRA and YSYEKL. CDR3: CASSQSLLTYNEQFF. The CDR3 nucleotides are TGCGCCAGCAGCCAAAGCCTGTTAACCTACAATGAGCAGTTCTTC.

This clone was counted between two and nine times. The chain employs TRBV2 and TRBJ1-1; 8 nucleotides match TRBD1. V was clipped by 6 bases and J by 4 bases; unmatched bases: 4. This CDR3 has 13 amino acids. Looked up from germline, CDR1 is SNHLY and CDR2 is FYNNEI. CDR3 in DNA: TGTGCCAGCAGCTTGGACAGGGCCACTGAAGCTTTCTTT. Its protein is CASSLDRATEAFF.

The CDR3 DNA reads as TGTGCCAGCAGGGCCTACAGAGACTCCTACGAGCAGTACTTC. Amino acids: CASRAYRDSYEQYF. The rearrangement links TRBV27 to TRBJ2-7; no reliable D call. CDR3 length equals 14 residues. V lost 6 bases, J lost 0 bases, and 12 bases lay in between. Germline V CDR1 and CDR2: MNHEY, SMNVEV (reference sequence).

The rearrangement links TRBV7-6 to TRBJ2-5; D is possibly TRBD2 (6 bases). CDR3 length equals 17 residues. CDR1 and CDR2 from the germline V gene are SGHVS and FNYEAQ. V was shortened by 4 bases and J by 2 bases, with 20 bases between the two germline ends. CDR3 DNA sequence: TGTGCCAGCAGCTCTTCCGGCGGGGCGGCGGGGCAAGAGACCCAGTACTTC. This translates into CASSSSGGAAGQETQYF.

V usage is TRBV29-1 and J usage is TRBJ2-2; TRBD2 matches at 10 bases. The junction had 9 bases not matched to a gene; V was cut back by 4 bases and J by 4 bases. The CDR3 totals 16 residues. The germline gives CDR1 SQVTM, CDR2 ANQGSEA. The DNA of the CDR3 is TGCAGCGTTGTGCTAGCGGGGGTCCAGGGCACCGGGGAGCTGTTTTTT. Its translation: CSVVLAGVQGTGELFF.

CDR3 DNA sequence: TGTGCCAGCAGCTTACTATCGACAGGGGTATACTATGGCTACACCTTC. Protein sequence: CASSLLSTGVYYGYTF. The chain is built from TRBV7-9 and TRBJ1-2, with 8 bases lining up with TRBD1. CDR1 and CDR2 (germline): SEHNR, FQNEAQ (reference sequence). The length of the CDR3 is 16 residues. J gave up 3 bases and V 2 bases, and 8 bases lay outside the gene matches.

V usage is TRBV4-2 and J usage is TRBJ2-3; the match to TRBD2 covers 8 bases. Unmatched junction bases numbered 8, after V lost 1 base and J lost 2 bases. This CDR3 contains 17 residues. Germline loops: CDR1 LGHNA, CDR2 YNFKEQ. In DNA form, the CDR3 reads TGTGCCAGCAGCCAAGGTAACGCGGGGGGTATCACAGATACGCAGTATTTT. Its translation is CASSQGNAGGITDTQYF.

The V gene is TRBV27, the J gene TRBJ1-2; D is unclear. V dropped 4 bases and J dropped 2 bases, with 11 bases sitting between them. This CDR3 is 14 amino acids long. The germline V gene encodes CDR1 MNHEY and CDR2 SMNVEV (reference sequence). The CDR3 is CASSSSGKNYGYTF. In DNA form, the CDR3 reads TGTGCCAGCAGTTCATCGGGCAAAAACTATGGCTACACCTTC.